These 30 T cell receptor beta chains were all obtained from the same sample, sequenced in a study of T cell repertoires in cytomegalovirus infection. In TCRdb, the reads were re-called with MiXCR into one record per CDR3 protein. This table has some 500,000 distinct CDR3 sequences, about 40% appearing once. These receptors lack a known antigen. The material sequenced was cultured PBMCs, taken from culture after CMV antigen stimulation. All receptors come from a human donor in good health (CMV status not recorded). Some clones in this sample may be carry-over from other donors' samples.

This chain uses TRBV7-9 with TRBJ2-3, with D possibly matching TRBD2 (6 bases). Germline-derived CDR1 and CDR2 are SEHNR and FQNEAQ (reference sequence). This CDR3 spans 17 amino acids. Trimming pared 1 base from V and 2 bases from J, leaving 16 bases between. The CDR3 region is CASSLEKEWDFTDTQYF. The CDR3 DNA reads TGTGCCAGCAGCTTAGAGAAAGAATGGGACTTCACAGATACGCAGTATTTT.

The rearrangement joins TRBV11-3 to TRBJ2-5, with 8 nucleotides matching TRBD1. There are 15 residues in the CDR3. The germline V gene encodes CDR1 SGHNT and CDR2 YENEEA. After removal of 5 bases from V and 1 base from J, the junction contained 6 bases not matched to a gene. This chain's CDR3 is CASSPGQGTQETQYF. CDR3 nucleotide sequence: TGTGCCAGCAGCCCCGGACAGGGAACCCAAGAGACCCAGTACTTC.

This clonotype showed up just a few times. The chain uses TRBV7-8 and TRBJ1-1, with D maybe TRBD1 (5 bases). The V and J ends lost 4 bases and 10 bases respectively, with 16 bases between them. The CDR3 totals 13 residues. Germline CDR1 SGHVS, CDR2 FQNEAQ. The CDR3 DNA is TGTGCCAGCAGCTCCCCCACGGGGGTTGGAGCTTTCTTT. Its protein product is CASSSPTGVGAFF.

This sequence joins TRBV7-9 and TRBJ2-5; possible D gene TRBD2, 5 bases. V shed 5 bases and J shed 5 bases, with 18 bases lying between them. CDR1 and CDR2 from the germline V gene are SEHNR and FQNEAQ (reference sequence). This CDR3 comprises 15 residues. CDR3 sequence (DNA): TGTGCCAGCAGCCCAAATGGACCGCCGGGGGAGACCCAGTACTTC. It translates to CASSPNGPPGETQYF.

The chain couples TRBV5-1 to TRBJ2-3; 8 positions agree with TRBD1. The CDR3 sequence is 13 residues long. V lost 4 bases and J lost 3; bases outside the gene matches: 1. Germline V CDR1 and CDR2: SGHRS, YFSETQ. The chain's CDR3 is CASSGTGTDTQYF. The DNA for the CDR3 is TGCGCCAGCAGCGGGACAGGAACAGATACGCAGTATTTT.

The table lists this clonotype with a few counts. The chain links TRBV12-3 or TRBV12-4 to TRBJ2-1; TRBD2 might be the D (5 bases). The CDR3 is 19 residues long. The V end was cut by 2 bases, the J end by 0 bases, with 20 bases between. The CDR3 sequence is CASSLRGSVTVSSYNEQFF. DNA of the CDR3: TGTGCCAGCAGTTTACGGGGTAGCGTGACTGTAAGCTCCTACAATGAGCAGTTCTTC.

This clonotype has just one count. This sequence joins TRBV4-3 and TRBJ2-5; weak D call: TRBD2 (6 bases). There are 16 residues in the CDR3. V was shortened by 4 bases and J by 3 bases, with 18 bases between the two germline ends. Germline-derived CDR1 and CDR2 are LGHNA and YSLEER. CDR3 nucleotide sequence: TGCGCCAGCAGCCTTTGGCGGGACCTCGCCGAAGAGACCCAGTACTTC. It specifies CASSLWRDLAEETQYF.

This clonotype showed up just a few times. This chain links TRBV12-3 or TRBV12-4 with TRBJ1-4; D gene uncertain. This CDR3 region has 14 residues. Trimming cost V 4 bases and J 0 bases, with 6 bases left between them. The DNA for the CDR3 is TGTGCCAGCAGTTCCCATGCAACTAATGAAAAACTGTTTTTT. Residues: CASSSHATNEKLFF.

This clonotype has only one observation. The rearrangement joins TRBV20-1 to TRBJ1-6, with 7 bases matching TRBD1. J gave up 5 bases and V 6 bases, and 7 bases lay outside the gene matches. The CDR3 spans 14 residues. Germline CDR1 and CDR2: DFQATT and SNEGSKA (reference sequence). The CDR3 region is CSATTGTHNSPLHF. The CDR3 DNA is TGCAGTGCGACGACAGGGACCCATAATTCACCCCTCCACTTT.

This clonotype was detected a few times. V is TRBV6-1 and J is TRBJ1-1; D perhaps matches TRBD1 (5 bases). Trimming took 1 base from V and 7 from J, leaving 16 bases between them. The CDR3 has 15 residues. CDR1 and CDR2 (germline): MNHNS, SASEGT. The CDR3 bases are TGTGCCAGCAGTGAAGGTGTGGGGACGTTGATTGAAGCTTTCTTT. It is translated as CASSEGVGTLIEAFF.

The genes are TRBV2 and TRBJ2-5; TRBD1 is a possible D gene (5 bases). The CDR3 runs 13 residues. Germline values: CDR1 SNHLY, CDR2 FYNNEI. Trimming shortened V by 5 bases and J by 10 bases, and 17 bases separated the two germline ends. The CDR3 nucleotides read TGTGCCAGCAGTCCCTTTCAGGGCCACCACCAGTACTTC. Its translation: CASSPFQGHHQYF.

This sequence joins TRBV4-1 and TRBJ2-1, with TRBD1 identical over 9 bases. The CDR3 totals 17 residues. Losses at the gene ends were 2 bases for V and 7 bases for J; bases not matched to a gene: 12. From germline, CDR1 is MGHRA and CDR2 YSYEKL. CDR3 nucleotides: TGCGCCAGCAGCCAACAGACAGGGGGACATTTAAGGAATGAGCAGTTCTTC. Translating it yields CASSQQTGGHLRNEQFF.

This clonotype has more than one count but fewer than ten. The CDR3 is CASSYGRGPGGYTF. The CDR3 region has the DNA TGTGCCAGCAGTTACGGAAGGGGGCCGGGTGGCTACACCTTC. The rearrangement links TRBV6-6 to TRBJ1-2; 7 nucleotides line up with TRBD1. The CDR3 runs to 14 residues. CDR1 is MNHNY, CDR2 SVGAGI, per germline (reference sequence). Trimming at V came to 2 bases and at J to 7 bases, leaving 7 bases not matched to a gene.

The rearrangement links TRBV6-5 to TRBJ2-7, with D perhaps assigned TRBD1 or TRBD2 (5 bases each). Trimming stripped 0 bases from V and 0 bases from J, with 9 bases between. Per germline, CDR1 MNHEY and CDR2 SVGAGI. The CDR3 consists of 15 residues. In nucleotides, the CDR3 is TGTGCCAGCAGTTACTCACCCGGGGCCTCCTACGAGCAGTACTTC. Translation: CASSYSPGASYEQYF.

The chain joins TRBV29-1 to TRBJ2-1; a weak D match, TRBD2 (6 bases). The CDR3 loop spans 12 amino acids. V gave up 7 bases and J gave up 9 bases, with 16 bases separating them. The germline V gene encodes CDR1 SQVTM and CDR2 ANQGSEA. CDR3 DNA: TGCAGCGGTAGCGGCGCGGTTGGTGAGCAGTTCTTC. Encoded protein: CSGSGAVGEQFF.

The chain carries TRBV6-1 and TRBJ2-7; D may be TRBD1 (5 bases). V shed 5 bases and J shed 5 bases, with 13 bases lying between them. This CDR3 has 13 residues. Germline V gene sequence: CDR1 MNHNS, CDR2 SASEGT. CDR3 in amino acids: CASSYAGLNEQYF. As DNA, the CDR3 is TGTGCCAGCAGTTACGCAGGGCTGAACGAGCAGTACTTC.

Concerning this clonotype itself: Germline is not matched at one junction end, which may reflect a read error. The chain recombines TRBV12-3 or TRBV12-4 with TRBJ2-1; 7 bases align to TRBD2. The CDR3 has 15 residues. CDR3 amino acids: CASSEWEGRWNEQFF. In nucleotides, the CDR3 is TGTGCTAGCAGTGAATGGGAGGGCCGGTGGAATGAGCAGTTCTTC.

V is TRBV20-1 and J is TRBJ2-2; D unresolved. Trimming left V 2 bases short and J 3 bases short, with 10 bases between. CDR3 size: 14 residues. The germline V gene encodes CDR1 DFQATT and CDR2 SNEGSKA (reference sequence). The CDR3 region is CSARPIRDTGELFF. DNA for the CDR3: TGCAGTGCTAGACCTATCCGAGACACCGGGGAGCTGTTTTTT.

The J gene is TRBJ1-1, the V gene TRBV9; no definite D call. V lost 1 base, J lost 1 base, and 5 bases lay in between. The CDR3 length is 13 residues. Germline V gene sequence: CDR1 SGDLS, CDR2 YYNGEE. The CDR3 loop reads CASSVLSNTEAFF. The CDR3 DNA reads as TGTGCCAGCAGCGTATTGTCGAACACTGAAGCTTTCTTT.

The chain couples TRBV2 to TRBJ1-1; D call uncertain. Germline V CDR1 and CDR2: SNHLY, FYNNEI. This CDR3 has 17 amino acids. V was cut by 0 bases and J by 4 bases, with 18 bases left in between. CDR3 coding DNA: TGTGCCAGCAGTGAAGCGCTTCTGACCCGGGGTGGCACTGAAGCTTTCTTT. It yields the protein CASSEALLTRGGTEAFF.

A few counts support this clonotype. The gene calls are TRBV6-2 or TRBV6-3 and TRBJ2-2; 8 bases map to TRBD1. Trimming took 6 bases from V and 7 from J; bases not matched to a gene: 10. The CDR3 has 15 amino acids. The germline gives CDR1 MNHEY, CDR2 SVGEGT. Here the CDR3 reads CASRPRLDRGGELFF. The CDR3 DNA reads TGTGCCAGCAGACCAAGGCTCGACAGGGGCGGGGAGCTGTTTTTT.

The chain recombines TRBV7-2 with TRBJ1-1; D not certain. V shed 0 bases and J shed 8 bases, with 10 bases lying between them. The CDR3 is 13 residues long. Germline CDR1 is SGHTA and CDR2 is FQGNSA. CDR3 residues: CASSLAETIEAFF. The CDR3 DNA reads TGTGCCAGCAGCTTAGCAGAGACAATAGAAGCTTTCTTT.

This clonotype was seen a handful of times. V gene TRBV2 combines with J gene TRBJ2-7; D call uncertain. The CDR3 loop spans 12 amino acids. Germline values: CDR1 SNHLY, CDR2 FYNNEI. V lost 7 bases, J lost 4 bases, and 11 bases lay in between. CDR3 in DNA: TGTGCCAGCACCCCCGACACTTACGAGCAGTACTTC. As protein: CASTPDTYEQYF.

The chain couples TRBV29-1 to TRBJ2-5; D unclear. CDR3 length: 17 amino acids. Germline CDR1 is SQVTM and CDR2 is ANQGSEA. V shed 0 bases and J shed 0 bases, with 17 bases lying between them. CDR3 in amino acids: CSVEDPLSNTYQETQYF. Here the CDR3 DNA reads TGCAGCGTTGAAGATCCTTTGTCTAACACGTACCAAGAGACCCAGTACTTC.

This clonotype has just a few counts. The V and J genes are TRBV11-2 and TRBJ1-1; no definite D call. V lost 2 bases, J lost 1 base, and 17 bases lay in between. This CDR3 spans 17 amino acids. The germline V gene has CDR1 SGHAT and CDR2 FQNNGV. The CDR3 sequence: CASSLHSWRLTNTEAFF. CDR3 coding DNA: TGTGCCAGCAGCTTACACTCCTGGAGACTAACGAACACTGAAGCTTTCTTT.

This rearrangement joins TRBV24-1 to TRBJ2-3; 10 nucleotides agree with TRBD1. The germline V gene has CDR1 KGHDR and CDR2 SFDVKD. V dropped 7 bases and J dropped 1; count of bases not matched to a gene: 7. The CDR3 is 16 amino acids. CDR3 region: CATSRTGGRGTDTQYF. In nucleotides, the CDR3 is TGTGCCACCAGCAGGACAGGGGGTCGGGGCACAGATACGCAGTATTTT.

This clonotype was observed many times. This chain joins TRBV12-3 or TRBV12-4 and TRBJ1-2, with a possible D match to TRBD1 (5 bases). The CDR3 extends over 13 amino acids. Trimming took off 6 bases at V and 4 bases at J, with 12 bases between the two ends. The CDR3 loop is CASSFGGGYGYTF. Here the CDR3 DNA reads TGTGCCAGCAGCTTCGGCGGGGGCTATGGCTACACCTTC.

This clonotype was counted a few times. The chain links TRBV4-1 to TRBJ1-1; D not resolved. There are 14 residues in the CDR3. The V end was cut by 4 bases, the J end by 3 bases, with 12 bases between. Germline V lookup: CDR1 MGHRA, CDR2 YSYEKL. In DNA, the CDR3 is TGCGCCAGCAGCCCCTTTCGCGCAGACACTGAAGCTTTCTTT. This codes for CASSPFRADTEAFF.

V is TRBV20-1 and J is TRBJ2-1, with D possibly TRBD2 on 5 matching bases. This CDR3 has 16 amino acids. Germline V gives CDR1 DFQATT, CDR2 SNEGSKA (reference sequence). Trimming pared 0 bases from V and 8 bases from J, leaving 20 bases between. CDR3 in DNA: TGCAGTGCTAGAGATGAGGGTCGTCTTGTTGTCGATGAGCAGTTCTTC. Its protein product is CSARDEGRLVVDEQFF.

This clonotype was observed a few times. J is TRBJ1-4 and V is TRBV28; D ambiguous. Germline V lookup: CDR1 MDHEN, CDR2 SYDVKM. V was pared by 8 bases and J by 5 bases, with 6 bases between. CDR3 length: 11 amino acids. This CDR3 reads CASVGNEKLFF. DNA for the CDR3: TGTGCCAGCGTCGGGAATGAAAAACTGTTTTTT.